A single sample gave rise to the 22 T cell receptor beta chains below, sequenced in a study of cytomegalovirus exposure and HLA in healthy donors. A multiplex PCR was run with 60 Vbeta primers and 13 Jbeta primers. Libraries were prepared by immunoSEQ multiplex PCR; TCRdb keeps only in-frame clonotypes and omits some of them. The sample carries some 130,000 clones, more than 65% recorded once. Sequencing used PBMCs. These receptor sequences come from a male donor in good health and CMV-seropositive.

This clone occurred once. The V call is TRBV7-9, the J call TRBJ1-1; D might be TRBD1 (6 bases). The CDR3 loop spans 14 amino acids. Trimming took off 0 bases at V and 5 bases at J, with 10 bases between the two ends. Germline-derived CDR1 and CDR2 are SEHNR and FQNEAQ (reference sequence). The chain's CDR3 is CASSLAGGRTEAFF. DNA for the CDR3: TGTGCCAGCAGCTTAGCGGGGGGGCGGACTGAAGCTTTCTTT.

Written as DNA, the CDR3 is TGTGCCAGCAGCCGACAGATTTACAATGAGCAGTTCTTC. Its protein is CASSRQIYNEQFF. The V call is TRBV14, the J call TRBJ2-1; tentatively, D is TRBD1 (5 bases). Germline CDR1 is SGHDN and CDR2 is FVKESK. Trimming cost V 4 bases and J 4 bases, with 8 bases left between them. The length of the CDR3 is 13 residues.

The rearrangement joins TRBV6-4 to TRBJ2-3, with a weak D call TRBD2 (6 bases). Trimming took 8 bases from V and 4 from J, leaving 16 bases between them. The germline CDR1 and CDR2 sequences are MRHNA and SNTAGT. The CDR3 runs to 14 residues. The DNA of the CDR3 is TGTGCCAGCGGGACCGGGGGAAGTGCAGATACGCAGTATTTT. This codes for CASGTGGSADTQYF.

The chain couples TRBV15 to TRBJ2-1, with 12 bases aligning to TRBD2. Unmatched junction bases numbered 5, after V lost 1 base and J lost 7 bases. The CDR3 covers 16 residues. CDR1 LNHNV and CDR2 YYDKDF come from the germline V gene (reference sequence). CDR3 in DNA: TGTGCCACCAGCAGAGGCCGGACTAGCGGGACGAATGAGCAGTTCTTC. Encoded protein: CATSRGRTSGTNEQFF.

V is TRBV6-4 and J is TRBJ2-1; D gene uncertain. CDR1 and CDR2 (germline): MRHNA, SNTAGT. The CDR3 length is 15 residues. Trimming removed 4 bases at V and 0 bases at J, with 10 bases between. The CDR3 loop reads CASSVQRNSYNEQFF. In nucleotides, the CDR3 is TGTGCCAGCAGTGTTCAGCGAAACTCCTACAATGAGCAGTTCTTC.

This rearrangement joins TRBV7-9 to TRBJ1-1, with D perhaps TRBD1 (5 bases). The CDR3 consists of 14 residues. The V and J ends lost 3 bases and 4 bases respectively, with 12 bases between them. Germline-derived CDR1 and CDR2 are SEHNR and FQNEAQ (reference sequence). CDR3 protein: CASSFFRGTTEAFF. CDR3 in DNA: TGTGCCAGCAGCTTCTTTAGGGGAACCACTGAAGCTTTCTTT.

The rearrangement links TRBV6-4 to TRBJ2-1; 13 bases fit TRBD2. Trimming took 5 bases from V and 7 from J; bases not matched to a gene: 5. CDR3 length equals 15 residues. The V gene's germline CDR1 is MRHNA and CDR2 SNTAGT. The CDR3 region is CASSKTSGGLNEQFF. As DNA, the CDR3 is TGTGCCAGCAGTAAGACTAGCGGGGGGCTTAATGAGCAGTTCTTC.

CDR3 residues: CASSLQGSNYGYTF. The CDR3 nucleotides are TGTGCCAGCAGCCTCCAGGGTTCCAACTATGGCTACACCTTC. The chain couples TRBV7-2 to TRBJ1-2; D is possibly TRBD1 (5 bases). Looked up from germline, CDR1 is SGHTA and CDR2 is FQGNSA. The V end lost 5 bases, the J end lost 2 bases, and 12 bases lay between the germline ends. CDR3 length equals 14 residues.

The CDR3 region has the DNA TGTGCCAGCAGCACCGGGACAGAAGAGACCCAGTACTTC. Translated, it gives CASSTGTEETQYF. The gene calls are TRBV9 and TRBJ2-5, with 7 bases matching TRBD1. Trimming took 4 bases from V and 3 from J; bases not matched to a gene: 3. The CDR3 is 13 residues long. Germline V gives CDR1 SGDLS, CDR2 YYNGEE. Looking up the rest from reference TRBV9 and TRBJ2-5 gives the full variable domain: DSGVTQTPKHLITATGQRVTLRCSPRSGDLSVYWYQQSLDQGLQFLIQYYNGEERAKGNILERFSAQQFPDLHSELNLSSLELGDSALYFCASSTGTEETQYFGPGTRLLVL.

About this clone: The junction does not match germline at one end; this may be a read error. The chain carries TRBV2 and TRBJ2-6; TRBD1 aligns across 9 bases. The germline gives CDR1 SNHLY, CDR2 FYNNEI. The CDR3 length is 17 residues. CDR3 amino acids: CASSGTGAVSGANGLTF. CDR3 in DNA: TGTGCCAGCAGTGGGACAGGGGCGGTCTCTGGGGCCAACGGCCTGACTTTC. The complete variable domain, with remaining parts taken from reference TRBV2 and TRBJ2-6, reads EPEVTQTPSHQVTQMGQEVILRCVPISNHLYFYWYRQILGQKVEFLVSFYNNEISEKSEIFDDQFSVERPDGSNFTLKIRSTKLEDSAMYFCASSGTGAVSGANGLTFGAGSRLTVL.

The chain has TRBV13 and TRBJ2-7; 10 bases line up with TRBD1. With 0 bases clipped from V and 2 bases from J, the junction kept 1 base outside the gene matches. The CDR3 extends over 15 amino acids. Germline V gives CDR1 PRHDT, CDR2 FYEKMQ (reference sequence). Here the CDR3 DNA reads TGTGCCAGCAGCTTAGGAGGGACAGGGGCCTACGAGCAGTACTTC. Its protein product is CASSLGGTGAYEQYF.

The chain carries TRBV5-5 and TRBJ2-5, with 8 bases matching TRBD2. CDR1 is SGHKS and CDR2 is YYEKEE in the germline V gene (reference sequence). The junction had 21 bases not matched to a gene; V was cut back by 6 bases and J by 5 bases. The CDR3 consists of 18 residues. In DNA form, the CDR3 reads TGTGCCAGCATTTCTAACATCATCGGCGGGACTAGACGGGAGACCCAGTACTTC. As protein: CASISNIIGGTRRETQYF.

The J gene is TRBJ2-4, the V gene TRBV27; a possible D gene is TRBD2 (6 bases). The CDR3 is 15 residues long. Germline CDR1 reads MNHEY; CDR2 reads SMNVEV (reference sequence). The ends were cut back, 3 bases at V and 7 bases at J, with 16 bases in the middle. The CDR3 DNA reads TGTGCCAGCAGTTTGTCGGGGTCTGGAGGGAACATTCAGTACTTC. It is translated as CASSLSGSGGNIQYF.

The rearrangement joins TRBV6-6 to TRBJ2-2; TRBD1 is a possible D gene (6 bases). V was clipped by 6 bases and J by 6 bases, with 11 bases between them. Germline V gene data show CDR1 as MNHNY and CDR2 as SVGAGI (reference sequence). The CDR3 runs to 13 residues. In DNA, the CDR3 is TGTGCCAGCAGCCTACAGGGCTCCGGGGAGCTGTTTTTT. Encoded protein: CASSLQGSGELFF.

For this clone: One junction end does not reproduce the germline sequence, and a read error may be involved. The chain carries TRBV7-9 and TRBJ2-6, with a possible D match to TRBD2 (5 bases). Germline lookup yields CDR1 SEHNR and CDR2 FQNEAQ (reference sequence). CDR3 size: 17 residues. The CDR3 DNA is TGTTCCAGCAGCGTTACTAGTCCCGACTCTGGGGCCAACGTCCTGACTTTC. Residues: CSSSVTSPDSGANVLTF.

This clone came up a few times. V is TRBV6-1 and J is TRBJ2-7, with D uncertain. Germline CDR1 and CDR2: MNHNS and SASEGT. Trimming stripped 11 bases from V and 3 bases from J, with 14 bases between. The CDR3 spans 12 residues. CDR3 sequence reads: CASTITFYEQYF. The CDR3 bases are TGTGCCTCTACTATAACCTTCTACGAGCAGTACTTC.

CDR3 nucleotides: TGCGCCAGCAGCCAAGGGGCCCTCGTCCGGGGCTACGAGCAGTACTTC. The encoded protein is CASSQGALVRGYEQYF. The chain carries TRBV4-1 and TRBJ2-7, with a tentative D call TRBD2 (5 bases). The CDR3 covers 16 residues. The germline V gene encodes CDR1 MGHRA and CDR2 YSYEKL. Trimming took 1 base from V and 3 from J, leaving 16 bases between them.

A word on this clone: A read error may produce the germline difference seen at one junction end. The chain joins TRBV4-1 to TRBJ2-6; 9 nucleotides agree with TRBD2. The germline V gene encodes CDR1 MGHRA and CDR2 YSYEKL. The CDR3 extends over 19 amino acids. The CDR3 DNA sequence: TGCGCCAGCAGCCACCTGGGACTAGCAGACCTCTCTGGGGCCAACGGCCTGACTTTC. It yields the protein CASSHLGLADLSGANGLTF.

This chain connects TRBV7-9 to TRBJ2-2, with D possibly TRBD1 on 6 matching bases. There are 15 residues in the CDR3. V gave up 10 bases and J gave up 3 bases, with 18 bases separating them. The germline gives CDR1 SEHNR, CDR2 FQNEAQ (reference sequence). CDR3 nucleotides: TGTGCCAACCCCCCGGACAGCGACTACACCGGGGAGCTGTTTTTT. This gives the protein CANPPDSDYTGELFF.

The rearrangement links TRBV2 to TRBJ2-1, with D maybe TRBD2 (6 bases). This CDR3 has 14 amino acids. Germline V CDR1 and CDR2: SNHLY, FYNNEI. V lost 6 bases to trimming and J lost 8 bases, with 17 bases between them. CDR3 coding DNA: TGTGCCAGCAGCCGGGACTTAAGTTCCCATGAGCAGTTCTTC. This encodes CASSRDLSSHEQFF. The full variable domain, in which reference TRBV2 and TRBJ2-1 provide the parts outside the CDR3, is EPEVTQTPSHQVTQMGQEVILRCVPISNHLYFYWYRQILGQKVEFLVSFYNNEISEKSEIFDDQFSVERPDGSNFTLKIRSTKLEDSAMYFCASSRDLSSHEQFFGPGTRLTVL.

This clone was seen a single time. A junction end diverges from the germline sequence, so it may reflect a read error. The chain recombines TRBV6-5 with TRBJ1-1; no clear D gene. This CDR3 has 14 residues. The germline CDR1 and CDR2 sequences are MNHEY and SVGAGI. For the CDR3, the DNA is TGTGCCAGTGCTGAAAAGGGAGAAAACACTGAAGCTCTCTTT. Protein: CASAEKGENTEALF.

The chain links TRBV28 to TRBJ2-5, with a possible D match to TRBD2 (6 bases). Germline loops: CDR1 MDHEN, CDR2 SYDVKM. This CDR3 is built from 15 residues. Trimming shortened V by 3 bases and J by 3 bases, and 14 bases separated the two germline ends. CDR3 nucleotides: TGTGCCAGCAGTTTCGAATTTCGCGGGGAAGAGACCCAGTACTTC. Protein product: CASSFEFRGEETQYF. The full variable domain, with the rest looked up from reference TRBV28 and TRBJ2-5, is DVKVTQSSRYLVKRTGEKVFLECVQDMDHENMFWYRQDPGLGLRLIYFSYDVKMKEKGDIPEGYSVSREKKERFSLILESASTNQTSMYLCASSFEFRGEETQYFGPGTRLLVL.